A selection of T cell receptor beta chains follows, all from one sample in a study of shared clonotypes between healthy human individuals. The data were produced by immunoSEQ multiplex PCR, yet TCRdb's version contains in-frame clones alone and is incomplete. Counted here are roughly 760,000 clones, approximately 79% occurring once; the ten biggest clones make up over 1.5%. Sequencing was carried out using memory CD4+ T cells sorted from blood. These receptors were taken from a woman aged 25-40 years in good health. Both conserved end residues are part of each CDR3. A D gene is named only where the DNA matches it firmly. The listing skips clone size in some rows; elsewhere it reads once, few, many or a size class.

.,.,TRBJ1-1,TRBV15,TGTGCCACCAGCAGAGGGGAAGGGCGAGGTACTGAAGCTTTCTTT,CATSRGEGRGTEAFF
.,.,TRBJ1-3,TRBV28,TGTGCCAGCAGTTTATCGGCTGGAAACACCATATATTTT,CASSLSAGNTIYF
few,TRBD2,TRBJ2-1,TRBV7-9,TGTGCCAGCAGCAAAGGGGGTAGCGGGACATCCTACAATGAGCAGTTCTTC,CASSKGGSGTSYNEQFF
few,TRBD2,TRBJ2-1,TRBV11-2,TGTGCCAGCAGCTCTGGGACTAGCGGGTTAAATGAGCAGTTCTTC,CASSSGTSGLNEQFF
.,TRBD1,TRBJ1-1,TRBV2,TGTGCCAGCGACCTACAGGGGGCGCCCACTGAAGCTTTCTTT,CASDLQGAPTEAFF
.,TRBD1,TRBJ2-1,TRBV5-1,TGCGCCAGCAGCTCCAACCAGGTAGGGGGCGCTTACAATGAGCAGTTCTTC,CASSSNQVGGAYNEQFF
.,TRBD1,TRBJ2-6,TRBV28,TGTGCCAGCAGCTGGGACAGGTCAAGCTCTGGGGCCAACGTCCTGACTTTC,CASSWDRSSSGANVLTF
.,.,TRBJ2-7,TRBV7-8,TGTGCCAGCAGCTTGTCGTACGAGCAGTACTTC,CASSLSYEQYF
.,TRBD2,TRBJ2-1,TRBV14,TGTGCCAGCAGCCGCGGGACTAGCGGCTACAATGAGCAGTTCTTC,CASSRGTSGYNEQFF
.,.,TRBJ2-1,TRBV2,TGTGCCAGCGGAGGGCGGGACGTCGCGAATGAGCAGTTCTTC,CASGGRDVANEQFF
.,.,TRBJ1-2,TRBV28,TGTGCCAGCAGTTCACCACAGGGCTCGACTACTGGCTACACCTTC,CASSSPQGSTTGYTF
once,.,TRBJ2-1,TRBV20-1,TGCAGTGCTTTCCGTAATGAGCAGTTCTTC,CSAFRNEQFF
once,.,TRBJ1-1,TRBV30,TGTGCCTGGAGACAGTCTAATTCTCGAGCTTTCTTT,CAWRQSNSRAFF
few,.,TRBJ2-3,TRBV28,TGTGCCAGCAGTTACGGAGGAAGCACAGATACGCAGTATTTT,CASSYGGSTDTQYF
.,.,TRBJ1-1,TRBV29-1,TGCAGCGAAAGGGGAGCCGGGGGCGCGGGGAACACTGAAGCTTTCTTT,CSERGAGGAGNTEAFF
.,.,TRBJ1-1,TRBV29-1,TGCAGCGTCCTACTTCCCGGTGTTACTGAAGCTTTCTTT,CSVLLPGVTEAFF
.,TRBD2,TRBJ2-2,TRBV6-1,TGTGCCAGCAACGGACTAGCGGGGAACACCGGGGAGCTGTTTTTT,CASNGLAGNTGELFF
.,.,TRBJ2-6,TRBV5-4,TGTGCCAGCAGCGGATGGGACGGCTCTGGGGCCAACGTCCTGACTTTC,CASSGWDGSGANVLTF
many,TRBD1,TRBJ1-2,TRBV6-5,TGTGCCAGCAGTTATCTGACAGGGAGGCCCTATGGCTACACCTTC,CASSYLTGRPYGYTF
few,TRBD1,TRBJ2-5,TRBV6-1,TGTGCCAGCAGAATTATCGGACAGGGAAAGACCCAGTACTTC,CASRIIGQGKTQYF
.,TRBD1,TRBJ2-7,TRBV6-1,TGTGCCAGCAGTTCCCCCGGGACAGGGAAGGACGAGCAGTACTTC,CASSSPGTGKDEQYF
.,TRBD1,TRBJ1-2,TRBV4-1,TGCGCCAGCAGCCAAGCGGGACAGGGGGCTGGCTACACCTTC,CASSQAGQGAGYTF
.,.,TRBJ1-2,TRBV7-2,TGTGCCAGCAGGTCCGGCGGACAGAACTATGGCTACACCTTC,CASRSGGQNYGYTF
few,TRBD1,TRBJ1-3,TRBV28,TGTGCCAGCAGTTCGTACCGGGACAGGGGACGAACTGGAAACACCATATATTTT,CASSSYRDRGRTGNTIYF
.,.,TRBJ1-3,TRBV28,TGTGCCAGCAGTTTATCGGGGGGAGGAAACACCATATATTTT,CASSLSGGGNTIYF
.,.,TRBJ2-1,TRBV6-5,TGTGCCAGCAGTTACCTCCATGAGCAGTTCTTC,CASSYLHEQFF
.,.,TRBJ2-6,TRBV7-9,TGTGCCAGCAGCCTAACGGTGGACAGCTCTGGGGCCAACGTCCTGACTTTC,CASSLTVDSSGANVLTF
.,.,TRBJ2-7,TRBV10-3,TGTGCCATCAGTGACCCGGGGCAGGGGGGATCCTACGAGCAGTACTTC,CAISDPGQGGSYEQYF
.,.,TRBJ2-2,TRBV5-6,TGTGCCAGCAGCTTGTTTCAGGGAGCGAACACCGGGGAGCTGTTTTTT,CASSLFQGANTGELFF
.,TRBD1,TRBJ2-1,TRBV2,TGTGCCAGCGACAGGGGATCCTACAATGAGCAGTTCTTC,CASDRGSYNEQFF
.,.,TRBJ2-5,TRBV5-6,TGTGCCAGCAGTACCCCAGGGGTAGGAGAGACCCAGTACTTC,CASSTPGVGETQYF
.,.,TRBJ1-5,TRBV30,TGTGCCCTGGGGCTGCTAGGCAATCAGCCCCAGCATTTT,CALGLLGNQPQHF
.,.,TRBJ1-4,TRBV6-1,TGTGCCATCAGGTCACAGTTAAATGAAAAACTGTTTTTT,CAIRSQLNEKLFF
.,TRBD1,TRBJ2-5,TRBV28,TGTGCCAGCAGCACTTTGGGACAGGGGCTAGAGACCCAGTACTTC,CASSTLGQGLETQYF
.,.,TRBJ2-3,TRBV10-3,TGTGCCATCAGTGGTACTATGGGGGCAGATACGCAGTATTTT,CAISGTMGADTQYF
once,.,TRBJ2-7,TRBV19,TGTGCCAGTAGTATTGCGGAGGGATTCCCCTACGAGCAGTACTTC,CASSIAEGFPYEQYF
.,.,TRBJ2-5,TRBV14,TGTGCCAGCAGGGGGGATGCGGAGACCCAGTACTTC,CASRGDAETQYF
.,.,TRBJ2-1,TRBV28,TGTGCCAGCAGACAGGAGTATGAGCAGTTCTTC,CASRQEYEQFF
.,.,TRBJ2-5,TRBV15,TGTGCCACCAGGACAGGACTACCCCAAGAGACCCAGTACTTC,CATRTGLPQETQYF
few,TRBD2,TRBJ2-1,TRBV6-6,TGTGCCAGCACCGGTACACTAGCGGGAGCTTACAATGAGCAGTTCTTC,CASTGTLAGAYNEQFF
.,TRBD2,TRBJ2-1,TRBV5-4,TGTGCCAGCAGCTTCACAGCGGGGATATACAATGAGCAGTTCTTC,CASSFTAGIYNEQFF
.,TRBD2,TRBJ2-7,TRBV5-1,TGCGCCAGCAGCCAAGCCCCGCCGGGACTAGCTCTAATAGGGCCCTACGAGCAGTACTTC,CASSQAPPGLALIGPYEQYF
.,.,TRBJ1-4,TRBV28,TGTGCCAGCAGTCCCCCTCAACACTTTTCTAATGAAAAACTGTTTTTT,CASSPPQHFSNEKLFF
.,.,TRBJ2-7,TRBV19,TGTGCCAGTAGTATGTTTGGTCGCGAGCAGTACTTC,CASSMFGREQYF
.,.,TRBJ2-1,TRBV7-9,TGTGCCAGCAGCTTGGGAACCGGGACGGGCGACTACAATGAGCAGTTCTTC,CASSLGTGTGDYNEQFF
.,.,TRBJ2-1,TRBV5-6,TGTGCCAGCAGCTTGGGGGTGTTTCTTGAGCAGTTCTTC,CASSLGVFLEQFF